These 15 T cell receptor beta chains were all obtained from the same sample, sequenced in a study of control samples from healthy donors and cancer patients. The data were produced by immunoSEQ multiplex PCR, yet TCRdb's version contains in-frame clones alone and is incomplete. The data contain about 140,000 clones, around 94% of them seen just once; the ten biggest clones take up about 12%. The sample consisted of blood. The receptor set was obtained from a man aged 35-49 years in good health.

The rearrangement uses TRBV4-1 and TRBJ1-6, with 7 bases matching TRBD1. Germline CDR1 is MGHRA and CDR2 is YSYEKL. J was trimmed by 1 base and V by 3 bases; bases with no gene match: 9. The CDR3 sequence is 18 residues long. This CDR3 reads CASSQVTGQWSYNSPLHF. The CDR3 nucleotides are TGCGCCAGCAGCCAGGTGACAGGGCAGTGGTCCTATAATTCACCCCTCCACTTT.

This chain's CDR3 is CASILGFYNEQFF. In DNA form, the CDR3 reads TGTGCCAGCATCCTCGGGTTCTACAATGAGCAGTTCTTC. This rearrangement joins TRBV5-8 to TRBJ2-1; the D is unclear. Per germline, CDR1 SGHTS and CDR2 YDEGEE. The CDR3 extends over 13 amino acids. Trimming shortened V by 6 bases and J by 3 bases, and 10 bases separated the two germline ends.

The chain is built from TRBV9 and TRBJ2-1; tentatively, D is TRBD2 (6 bases). There are 16 residues in the CDR3. Germline V CDR1 and CDR2: SGDLS, YYNGEE. The V end lost 4 bases, the J end lost 2 bases, and 16 bases lay between the germline ends. The chain's CDR3 is CASSTRTSTAYNEQFF. The CDR3 nucleotides read TGTGCCAGCAGCACTCGTACTAGCACCGCCTACAATGAGCAGTTCTTC. Combining the CDR3 with reference TRBV9 and TRBJ2-1 gives the whole variable domain DSGVTQTPKHLITATGQRVTLRCSPRSGDLSVYWYQQSLDQGLQFLIQYYNGEERAKGNILERFSAQQFPDLHSELNLSSLELGDSALYFCASSTRTSTAYNEQFFGPGTRLTVL.

The chain is built from TRBV25-1 and TRBJ2-1; weak D call: TRBD1 (6 bases). The CDR3 has 16 residues. Per germline, CDR1 MGHDK and CDR2 SYGVNS. V was trimmed by 4 bases and J by 1 base, leaving 14 bases between them. The CDR3 DNA reads TGTGCCAGCAGTGGTCCCGTCGGACAGTCCTACAATGAGCAGTTCTTC. Residues: CASSGPVGQSYNEQFF.

The CDR3 sequence: CASSGDRVENGYTF. The CDR3 DNA sequence: TGTGCCAGCAGCGGGGACAGGGTGGAAAATGGCTACACCTTC. The chain combines TRBV9 with TRBJ1-2; TRBD1 aligns across 9 bases. The CDR3 length is 14 residues. CDR1 and CDR2 from the germline V gene are SGDLS and YYNGEE. The J segment lost 6 bases and the V segment lost 3 bases, leaving 6 bases of the junction unmatched.

The chain links TRBV2 to TRBJ1-2; no clear D gene. Trimming removed 6 bases at V and 3 bases at J, with 11 bases between. Germline loops: CDR1 SNHLY, CDR2 FYNNEI. The CDR3 spans 13 residues. CDR3 residues: CASRWNGDYGYTF. In nucleotides, the CDR3 is TGTGCCAGCAGATGGAACGGCGACTATGGCTACACCTTC. Complete variable domain (other parts from reference TRBV2 and TRBJ1-2): EPEVTQTPSHQVTQMGQEVILRCVPISNHLYFYWYRQILGQKVEFLVSFYNNEISEKSEIFDDQFSVERPDGSNFTLKIRSTKLEDSAMYFCASRWNGDYGYTFGSGTRLTVV.

This chain connects TRBV9 to TRBJ2-7; either TRBD1 or TRBD2 may supply D (5 bases each). V lost 5 bases, J lost 3 bases, and 15 bases lay in between. Germline V gene data show CDR1 as SGDLS and CDR2 as YYNGEE. The CDR3 consists of 14 residues. The CDR3 protein is CASSSGTEGYEQYF. The DNA of the CDR3 is TGTGCCAGCAGTTCCGGGACGGAAGGCTACGAGCAGTACTTC.

This sequence joins TRBV6-6 and TRBJ2-1; weak D call: TRBD1 (5 bases). Trimming removed 7 bases at V and 10 bases at J, with 23 bases between. The CDR3 runs to 15 residues. Germline CDR1 and CDR2: MNHNY and SVGAGI (reference sequence). CDR3 loop: CASNPPGQRIWEQFF. CDR3 in DNA: TGTGCCAGCAACCCACCAGGGCAACGAATCTGGGAGCAGTTCTTC.

This clone was picked up a small number of times. The gene calls are TRBV15 and TRBJ2-1; D is undetermined. Germline-derived CDR1 and CDR2 are LNHNV and YYDKDF (reference sequence). This CDR3 is 17 amino acids long. The germline V and J ends were trimmed by 1 base and 0 bases, with 13 bases remaining between them. CDR3 DNA: TGTGCCACCAGCAGAGGAACTGGCGGCAGCTCCTACAATGAGCAGTTCTTC. It encodes CATSRGTGGSSYNEQFF.

V usage is TRBV15 and J usage is TRBJ2-2, with 9 bases identical to TRBD2. Trimming cost V 1 base and J 8 bases; bases outside gene matches: 8. This CDR3 has 16 amino acids. Looked up from germline, CDR1 is LNHNV and CDR2 is YYDKDF (reference sequence). CDR3 sequence reads: CATSRVAGGPGGELFF. The CDR3 nucleotides read TGTGCCACCAGCAGAGTTGCGGGAGGGCCCGGGGGGGAGCTGTTTTTT.

The table lists this clone with a count of one. The CDR3 DNA reads TGTGCCAGCAGTTACCAGGTAGCGAACACTGAAGCTTTCTTT. Residues: CASSYQVANTEAFF. V gene TRBV6-5 combines with J gene TRBJ1-1; no clear D gene. Trimming stripped 2 bases from V and 1 base from J, with 8 bases between. The CDR3 is 14 residues long. Germline V gene lookup returns CDR1 MNHEY and CDR2 SVGAGI.

This clone was observed once. V is TRBV9 and J is TRBJ2-1; D may correspond to TRBD1 or TRBD2 (5 bases each). The V and J ends lost 0 bases and 10 bases respectively, with 17 bases between them. The CDR3 has 15 residues. Germline values: CDR1 SGDLS, CDR2 YYNGEE. This chain's CDR3 is CASSVDGTAGWEQFF. CDR3 DNA sequence: TGTGCCAGCAGCGTAGACGGGACGGCGGGTTGGGAGCAGTTCTTC.

J is TRBJ2-7 and V is TRBV19; 7 bases match TRBD1. The CDR3 extends over 14 amino acids. Trimming cost V 4 bases and J 1 base; bases outside gene matches: 4. Looked up from germline, CDR1 is LNHDA and CDR2 is SQIVND (reference sequence). DNA of the CDR3: TGTGCCAGTAGTAACCGGACAGGATCCTACGAGCAGTACTTC. Its translation is CASSNRTGSYEQYF.

In this sample, this clone turned up once. V usage is TRBV15 and J usage is TRBJ1-3; possibly TRBD1 for D (6 bases). Trimming cost V 1 base and J 3 bases, with 13 bases left between them. CDR1 is LNHNV, CDR2 YYDKDF, per germline (reference sequence). The CDR3 runs 16 residues. The CDR3 region is CATSRVFGGVGNTIYF. The CDR3 DNA sequence: TGTGCCACCAGCAGAGTGTTTGGGGGCGTTGGAAACACCATATATTTT.

This chain connects TRBV3-1 (or the pseudogene TRBV3-2) to TRBJ1-3, with a tentative D call TRBD1 (5 bases). The CDR3 is 14 residues long. Trimming removed 7 bases at V and 0 bases at J, with 10 bases between. CDR1 and CDR2 from the germline V gene are LGHDT and YNNKEL (reference sequence). In DNA form, the CDR3 reads TGTGCCAGCACATCCGGGACCTCTGGAAACACCATATATTTT. Translating gives CASTSGTSGNTIYF.